The entry that follows covers one T cell receptor (beta chain) sequence. The data are from a study of shared clonotypes between healthy human individuals. Authors' methods: Junction-only sequences without quality scores were provided by ImmunoSEQ, so filtering was different. TCRdb keeps only in-frame clones here, not all; method: immunoSEQ multiplex PCR. The D gene and trimming were derived from the DNA, and the V and J assignments and clone size from that table. The sample contains roughly 1,800,000 clones, about 95% of which appear only once. The V end was cut by 4 bases, the J end by 0 bases, with 19 bases between. Germline-derived CDR1 and CDR2 are LNHDA and SQIVND (reference sequence). The CDR3 sequence is 17 residues long. Naivety among CD8 cells was defined by CD45RO negativity and positive CCR7 selection, thereby excluding terminally differentiated effector memory CD45RA+ cells.

The V gene is TRBV19, the J gene TRBJ2-7, with D perhaps TRBD1 (6 bases). Material for sequencing was naive CD8+ T cells sorted from blood. The TCR comes from a man between 18 and 35 years old in good health. This CDR3 is CASSTTLQGARSYEQYF. The CDR3 region has the DNA TGTGCCAGTAGTACTACCCTACAGGGAGCTCGCTCCTACGAGCAGTACTTC.